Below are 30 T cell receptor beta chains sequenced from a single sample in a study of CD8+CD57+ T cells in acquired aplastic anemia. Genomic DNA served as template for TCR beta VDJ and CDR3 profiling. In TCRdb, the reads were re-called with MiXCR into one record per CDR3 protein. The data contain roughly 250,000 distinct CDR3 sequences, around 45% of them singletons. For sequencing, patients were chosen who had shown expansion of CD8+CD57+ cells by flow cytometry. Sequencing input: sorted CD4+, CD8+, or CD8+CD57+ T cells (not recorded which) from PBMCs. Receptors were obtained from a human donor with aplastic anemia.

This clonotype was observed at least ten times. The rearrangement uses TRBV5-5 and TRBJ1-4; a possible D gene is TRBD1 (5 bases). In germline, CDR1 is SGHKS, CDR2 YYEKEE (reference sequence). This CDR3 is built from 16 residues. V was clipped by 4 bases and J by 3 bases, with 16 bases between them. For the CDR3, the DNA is TGTGCCAGCAGCGAAGGCACGGGACTACCTAATGAAAAACTGTTTTTT. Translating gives CASSEGTGLPNEKLFF.

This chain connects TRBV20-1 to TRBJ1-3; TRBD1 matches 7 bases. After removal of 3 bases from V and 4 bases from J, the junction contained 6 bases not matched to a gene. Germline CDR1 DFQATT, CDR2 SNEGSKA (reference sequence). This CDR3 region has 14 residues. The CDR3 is CSASDTGDGNTIYF. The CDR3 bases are TGCAGTGCTAGCGATACAGGGGACGGAAACACCATATATTTT.

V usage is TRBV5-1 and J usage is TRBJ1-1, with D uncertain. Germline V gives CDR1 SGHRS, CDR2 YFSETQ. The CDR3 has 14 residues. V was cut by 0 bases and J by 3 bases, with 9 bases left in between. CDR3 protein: CASSLGNGDTEAFF. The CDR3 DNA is TGCGCCAGCAGCTTGGGAAACGGGGACACTGAAGCTTTCTTT.

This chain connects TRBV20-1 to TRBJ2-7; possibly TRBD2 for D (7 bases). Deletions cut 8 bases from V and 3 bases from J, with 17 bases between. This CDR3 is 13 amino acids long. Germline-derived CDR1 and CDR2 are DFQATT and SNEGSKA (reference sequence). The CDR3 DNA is TGCAGTCCCAAGAGGGGGGGTGGCTACGAGCAGTACTTC. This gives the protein CSPKRGGGYEQYF.

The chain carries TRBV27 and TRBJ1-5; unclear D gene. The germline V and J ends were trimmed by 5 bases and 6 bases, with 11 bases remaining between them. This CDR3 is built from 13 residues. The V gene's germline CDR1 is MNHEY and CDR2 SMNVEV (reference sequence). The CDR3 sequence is CASSPTIFQPQHF. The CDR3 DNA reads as TGTGCCAGCAGTCCCACGATTTTTCAGCCCCAGCATTTT.

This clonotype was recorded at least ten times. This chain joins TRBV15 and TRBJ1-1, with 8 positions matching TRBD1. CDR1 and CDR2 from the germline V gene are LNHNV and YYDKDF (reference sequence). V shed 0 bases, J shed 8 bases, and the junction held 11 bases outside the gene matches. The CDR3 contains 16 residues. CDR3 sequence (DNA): TGTGCCACCAGCAGAGATACAGGGGGGATCTATCTAGAAGCTTTCTTT. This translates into CATSRDTGGIYLEAFF.

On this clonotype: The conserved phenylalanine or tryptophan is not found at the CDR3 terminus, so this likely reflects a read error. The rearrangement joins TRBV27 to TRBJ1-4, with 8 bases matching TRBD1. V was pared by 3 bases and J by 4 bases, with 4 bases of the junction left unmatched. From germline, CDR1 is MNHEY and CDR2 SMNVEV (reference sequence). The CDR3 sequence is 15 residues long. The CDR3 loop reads CASSFRTGLNEKLFS. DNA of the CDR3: TGTGCCAGCAGTTTCCGGACAGGGCTTAATGAAAAACTGTTTTCT.

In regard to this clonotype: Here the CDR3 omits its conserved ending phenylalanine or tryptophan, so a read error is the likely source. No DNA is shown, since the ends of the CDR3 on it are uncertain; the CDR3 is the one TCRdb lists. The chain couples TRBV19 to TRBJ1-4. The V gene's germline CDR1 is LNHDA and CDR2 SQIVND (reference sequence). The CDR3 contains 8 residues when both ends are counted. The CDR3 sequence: CASSIGLA.

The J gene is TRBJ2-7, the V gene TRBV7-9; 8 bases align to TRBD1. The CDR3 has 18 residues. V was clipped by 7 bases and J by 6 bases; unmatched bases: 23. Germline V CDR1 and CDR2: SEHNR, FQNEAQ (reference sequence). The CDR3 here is CASNSRTGRPGPFGEQYF. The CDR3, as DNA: TGTGCCAGCAACTCAAGGACAGGGCGCCCTGGGCCCTTTGGCGAGCAGTACTTC. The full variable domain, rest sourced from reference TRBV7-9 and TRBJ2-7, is DTGVSQNPRHKITKRGQNVTFRCDPISEHNRLYWYRQTLGQGPEFLTYFQNEAQLEKSRLLSDRFSAERPKGSFSTLEIQRTEQGDSAMYLCASNSRTGRPGPFGEQYFGPGTRLTVT.

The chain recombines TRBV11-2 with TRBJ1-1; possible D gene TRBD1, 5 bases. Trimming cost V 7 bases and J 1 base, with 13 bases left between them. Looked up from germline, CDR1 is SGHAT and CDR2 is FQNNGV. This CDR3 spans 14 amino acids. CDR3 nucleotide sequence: TGTGCCAGCATTCCCCTCGGGGGGAACACTGAAGCTTTCTTT. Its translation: CASIPLGGNTEAFF. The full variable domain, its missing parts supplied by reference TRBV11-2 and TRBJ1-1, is EAGVAQSPRYKIIEKRQSVAFWCNPISGHATLYWYQQILGQGPKLLIQFQNNGVVDDSQLPKDRFSAERLKGVDSTLKIQPAKLEDSAVYLCASIPLGGNTEAFFGQGTRLTVV.

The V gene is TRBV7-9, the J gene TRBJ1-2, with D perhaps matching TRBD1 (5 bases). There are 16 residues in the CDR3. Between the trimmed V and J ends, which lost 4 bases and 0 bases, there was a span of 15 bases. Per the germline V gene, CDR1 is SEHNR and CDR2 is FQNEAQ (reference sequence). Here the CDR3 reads CASSSLIRVANYGYTF. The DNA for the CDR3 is TGTGCCAGCAGCTCTTTAATCAGGGTAGCTAACTATGGCTACACCTTC.

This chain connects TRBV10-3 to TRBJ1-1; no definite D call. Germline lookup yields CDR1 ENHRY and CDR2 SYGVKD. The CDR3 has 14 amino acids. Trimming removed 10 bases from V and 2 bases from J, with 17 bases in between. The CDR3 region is CATSGPGTNTEAFF. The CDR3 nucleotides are TGTGCCACCTCGGGTCCGGGCACAAACACTGAAGCTTTCTTT.

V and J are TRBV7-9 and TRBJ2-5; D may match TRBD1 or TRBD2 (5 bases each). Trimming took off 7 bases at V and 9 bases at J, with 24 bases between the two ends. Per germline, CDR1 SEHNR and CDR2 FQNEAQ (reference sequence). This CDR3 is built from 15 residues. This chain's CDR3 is CASTSIGGSNQPQYF. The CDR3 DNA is TGTGCCAGCACCTCAATTGGGGGTAGCAATCAGCCCCAGTACTTC. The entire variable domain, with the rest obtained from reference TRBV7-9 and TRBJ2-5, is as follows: DTGVSQNPRHKITKRGQNVTFRCDPISEHNRLYWYRQTLGQGPEFLTYFQNEAQLEKSRLLSDRFSAERPKGSFSTLEIQRTEQGDSAMYLCASTSIGGSNQPQYFGPGTRLLVL.

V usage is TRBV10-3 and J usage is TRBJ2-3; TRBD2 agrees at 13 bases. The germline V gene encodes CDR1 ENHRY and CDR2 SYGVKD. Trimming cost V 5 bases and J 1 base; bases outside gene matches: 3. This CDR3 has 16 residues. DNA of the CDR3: TGTGCCATCAGTTGGACTAGCGGGAGAGGCACAGATACGCAGTATTTT. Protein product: CAISWTSGRGTDTQYF.

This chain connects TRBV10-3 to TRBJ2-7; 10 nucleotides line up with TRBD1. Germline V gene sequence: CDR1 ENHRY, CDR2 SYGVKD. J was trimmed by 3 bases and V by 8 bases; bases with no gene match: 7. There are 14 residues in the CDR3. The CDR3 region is CAIVAGTGDYEQYF. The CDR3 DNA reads TGTGCCATCGTCGCCGGGACAGGGGACTACGAGCAGTACTTC.

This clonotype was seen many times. CDR3 nucleotide sequence: TGTGCCAGCAGCCCCCAACTCGGTAGCAATCAGCCCCAGCATTTT. This codes for CASSPQLGSNQPQHF. This chain connects TRBV4-2 to TRBJ1-5; D is uncertain. The CDR3 has 15 residues. Trimming took 4 bases from V and 0 from J, leaving 10 bases between them. The germline V gene encodes CDR1 LGHNA and CDR2 YNFKEQ.

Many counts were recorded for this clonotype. The chain's CDR3 is CASSIGQGYEQYF. The CDR3 coding sequence is TGTGCCAGCAGCATTGGACAGGGCTACGAGCAGTACTTC. The V gene is TRBV9, the J gene TRBJ2-7, with TRBD1 identical over 8 bases. Germline values: CDR1 SGDLS, CDR2 YYNGEE. The CDR3 is made up of 13 amino acids. J lost 3 bases, V lost 4 bases, and 3 bases had no gene match.

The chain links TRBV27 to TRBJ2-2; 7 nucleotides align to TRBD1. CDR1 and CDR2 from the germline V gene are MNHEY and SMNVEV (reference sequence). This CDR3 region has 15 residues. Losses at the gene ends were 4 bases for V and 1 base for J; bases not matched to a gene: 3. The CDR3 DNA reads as TGTGCCAGCAGTTGGACAGGTGGGAACACCGGGGAGCTGTTTTTT. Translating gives CASSWTGGNTGELFF.

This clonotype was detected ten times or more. CDR3 bases: TGTGCCAGCACCTACAGGGGGCACGGAGATACGCAGTATTTT. Its translation: CASTYRGHGDTQYF. The chain employs TRBV2 and TRBJ2-3; 9 positions agree with TRBD1. The CDR3 loop spans 14 amino acids. The germline V gene has CDR1 SNHLY and CDR2 FYNNEI. The V gene end was trimmed by 7 bases and the J gene end by 5 bases; junction bases not matched to a gene: 7.

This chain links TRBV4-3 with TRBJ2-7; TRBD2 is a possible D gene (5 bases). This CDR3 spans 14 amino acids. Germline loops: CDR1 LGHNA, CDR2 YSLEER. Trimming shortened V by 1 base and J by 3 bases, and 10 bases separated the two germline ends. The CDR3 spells CASSQVQADYEQYF. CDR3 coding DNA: TGCGCCAGCAGCCAAGTTCAAGCGGACTACGAGCAGTACTTC.

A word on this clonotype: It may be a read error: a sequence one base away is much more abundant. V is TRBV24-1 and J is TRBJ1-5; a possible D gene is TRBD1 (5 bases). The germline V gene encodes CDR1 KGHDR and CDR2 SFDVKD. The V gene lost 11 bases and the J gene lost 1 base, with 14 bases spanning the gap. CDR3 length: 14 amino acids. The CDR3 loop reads CASGLGRSNQPQHF. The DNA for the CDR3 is TGTGCCAGCGGTTTGGGACGGAGCAATCAGCCCCAGCATTTT.

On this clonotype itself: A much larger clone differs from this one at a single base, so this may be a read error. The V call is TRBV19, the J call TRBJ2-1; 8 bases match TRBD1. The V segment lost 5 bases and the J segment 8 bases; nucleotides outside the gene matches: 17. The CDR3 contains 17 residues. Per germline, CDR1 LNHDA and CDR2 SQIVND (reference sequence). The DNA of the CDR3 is TGTGCCAGTAGTTTATCCTGGGGCAGGGGGCGCCCGGATGAGCAGTTCTTC. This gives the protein CASSLSWGRGRPDEQFF.

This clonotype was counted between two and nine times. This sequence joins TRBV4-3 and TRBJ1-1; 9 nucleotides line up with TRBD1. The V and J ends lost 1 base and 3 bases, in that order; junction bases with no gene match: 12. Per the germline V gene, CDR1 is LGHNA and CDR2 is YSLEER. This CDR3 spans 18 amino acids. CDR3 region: CASSQVWTGASEDTEAFF. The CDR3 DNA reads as TGCGCCAGCAGCCAAGTATGGACAGGGGCTTCGGAGGACACTGAAGCTTTCTTT.

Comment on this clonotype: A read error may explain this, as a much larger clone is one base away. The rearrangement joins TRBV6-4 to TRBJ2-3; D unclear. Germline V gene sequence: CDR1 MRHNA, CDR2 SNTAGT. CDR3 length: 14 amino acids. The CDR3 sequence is CAGSYPGSGDTQYF. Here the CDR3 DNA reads TGTGCCGGCAGTTACCCAGGCTCGGGAGATACGCAGTATTTT.

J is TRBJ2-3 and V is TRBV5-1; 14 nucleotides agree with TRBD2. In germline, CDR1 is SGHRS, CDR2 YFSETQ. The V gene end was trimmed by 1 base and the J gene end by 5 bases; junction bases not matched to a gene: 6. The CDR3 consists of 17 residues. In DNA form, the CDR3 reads TGCGCCAGCAGCTTGCCAGGGACTAGCGGGGGAGGAGATACGCAGTATTTT. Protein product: CASSLPGTSGGGDTQYF.

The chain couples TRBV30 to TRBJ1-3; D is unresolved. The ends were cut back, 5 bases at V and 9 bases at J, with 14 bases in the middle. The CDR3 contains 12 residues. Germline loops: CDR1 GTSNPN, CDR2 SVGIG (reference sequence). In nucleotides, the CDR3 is TGTGCCTGGTCCCAGGACGTAAGCACCATATATTTT. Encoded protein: CAWSQDVSTIYF.

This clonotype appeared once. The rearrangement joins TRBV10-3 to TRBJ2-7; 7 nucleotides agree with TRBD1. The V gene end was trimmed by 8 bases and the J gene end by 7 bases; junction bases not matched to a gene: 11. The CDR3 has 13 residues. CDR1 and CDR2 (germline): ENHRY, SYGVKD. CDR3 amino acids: CAIGTETSREQYF. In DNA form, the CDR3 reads TGTGCCATCGGGACAGAGACCTCAAGGGAGCAGTACTTC.

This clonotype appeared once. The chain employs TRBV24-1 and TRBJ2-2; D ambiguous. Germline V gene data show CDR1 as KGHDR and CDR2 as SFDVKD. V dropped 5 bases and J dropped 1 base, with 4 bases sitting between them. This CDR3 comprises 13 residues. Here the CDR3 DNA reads TGTGCCACCAGTGTCCAGAACACCGGGGAGCTGTTTTTT. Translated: CATSVQNTGELFF.

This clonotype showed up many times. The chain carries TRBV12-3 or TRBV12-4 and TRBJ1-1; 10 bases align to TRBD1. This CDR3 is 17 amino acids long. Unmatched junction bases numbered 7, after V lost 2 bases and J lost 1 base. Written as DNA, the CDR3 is TGTGCCAGCAGTTTAAGGACAGGGGGGGTTACGAACACTGAAGCTTTCTTT. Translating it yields CASSLRTGGVTNTEAFF.

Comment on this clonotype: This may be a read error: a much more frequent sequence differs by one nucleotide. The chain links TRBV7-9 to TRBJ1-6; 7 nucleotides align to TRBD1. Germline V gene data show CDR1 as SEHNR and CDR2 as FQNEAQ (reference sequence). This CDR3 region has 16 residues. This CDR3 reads CASSPTQGGYNSLLHF. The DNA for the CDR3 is TGTGCCAGCAGCCCGACGCAGGGGGGCTATAATTCACTCCTCCACTTT.